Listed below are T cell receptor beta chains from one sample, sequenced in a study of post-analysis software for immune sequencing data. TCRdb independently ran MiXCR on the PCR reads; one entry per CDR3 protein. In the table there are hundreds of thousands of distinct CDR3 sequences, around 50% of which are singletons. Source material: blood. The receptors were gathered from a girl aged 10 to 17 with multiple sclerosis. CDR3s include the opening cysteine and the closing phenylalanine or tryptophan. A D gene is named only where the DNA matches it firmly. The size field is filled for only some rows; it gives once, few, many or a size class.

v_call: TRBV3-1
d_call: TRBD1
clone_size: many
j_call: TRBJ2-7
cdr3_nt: TGCGCCAGCAGCCAGGCCGGGACAGGGACCTACGAGCAGTACTTC
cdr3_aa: CASSQAGTGTYEQYF

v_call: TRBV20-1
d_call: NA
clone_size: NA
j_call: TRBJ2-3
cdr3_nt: TGCAGTGCCCCCGACCGTTCGCGCACAGATACGCAGTATTTT
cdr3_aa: CSAPDRSRTDTQYF

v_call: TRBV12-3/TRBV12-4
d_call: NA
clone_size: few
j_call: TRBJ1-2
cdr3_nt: TGTGCCACCGGTCCCAATAACTATGGCTACACCTTC
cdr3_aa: CATGPNNYGYTF

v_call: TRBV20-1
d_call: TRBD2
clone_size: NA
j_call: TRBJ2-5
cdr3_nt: TGCAGTGCTAGAGATTACGAGCGGGAGGAGACCCAGTACTTC
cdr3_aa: CSARDYEREETQYF

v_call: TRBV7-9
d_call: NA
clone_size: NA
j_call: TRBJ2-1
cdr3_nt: TGTGCCAGCAAATCCCCCATTGGGCGGGATCTTGGCAATGAGCAGTTCTTC
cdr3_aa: CASKSPIGRDLGNEQFF

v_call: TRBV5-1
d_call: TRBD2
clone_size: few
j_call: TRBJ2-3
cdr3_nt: TGCGCCAGCAGCTCGGGACTACCTTCTCCCACAGATACGCAGTATTTT
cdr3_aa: CASSSGLPSPTDTQYF

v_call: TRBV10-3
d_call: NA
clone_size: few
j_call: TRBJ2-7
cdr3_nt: TGTGCCATCAGTGCGACAGAGTACGAGCAGTACTTC
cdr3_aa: CAISATEYEQYF

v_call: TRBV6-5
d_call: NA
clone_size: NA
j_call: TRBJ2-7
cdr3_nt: TGTGCCAGCAGTTACGCTCTCCCTTCTCCGGGACGGAGTTCCTACGAGCAGTACTTC
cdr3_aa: CASSYALPSPGRSSYEQYF

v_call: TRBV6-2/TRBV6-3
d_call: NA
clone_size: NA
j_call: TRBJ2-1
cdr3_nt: TGTGCCAGCAGTTACGGACAGGGCGGGAGTGAGCAGTTCTTC
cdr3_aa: CASSYGQGGSEQFF

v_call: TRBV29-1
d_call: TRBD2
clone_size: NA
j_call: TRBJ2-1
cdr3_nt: TGCAGCGTTAAGGGCGGGAGGCTCTATAATGAGCAGTTCTTC
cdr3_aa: CSVKGGRLYNEQFF

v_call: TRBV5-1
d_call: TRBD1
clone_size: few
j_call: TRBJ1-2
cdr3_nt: TGCGCCAGCAGCCCCGGGGACAGGGCCTATGGCTACACCTTC
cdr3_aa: CASSPGDRAYGYTF

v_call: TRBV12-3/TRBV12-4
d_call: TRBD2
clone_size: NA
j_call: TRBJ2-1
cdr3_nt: TGTGCCAGCAGTTACGGACTAGCGGGGGGTCTTATACATGAGCAGTTCTTC
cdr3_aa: CASSYGLAGGLIHEQFF

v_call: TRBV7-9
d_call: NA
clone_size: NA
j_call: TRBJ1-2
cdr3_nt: TGTGCCAGCAGCAGCCCCGGGACGGGAAGTCCTAACTATGGCTACACCTTC
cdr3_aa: CASSSPGTGSPNYGYTF

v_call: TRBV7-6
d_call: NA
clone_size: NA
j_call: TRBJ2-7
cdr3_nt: TGTGCCAGCAGCTTAGCTTCCGGTGGGCACTACGAGCAGTACTTC
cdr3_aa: CASSLASGGHYEQYF

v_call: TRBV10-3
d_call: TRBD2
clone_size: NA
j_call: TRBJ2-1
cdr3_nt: TGTGCCATCAGCCCCGGGACTAGCGGGGTGGGTGAGCAGTTCTTC
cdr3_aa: CAISPGTSGVGEQFF

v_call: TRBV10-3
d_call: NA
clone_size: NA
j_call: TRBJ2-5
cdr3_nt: TGTGCCATCAGAAGACTAGAGCAAGAGACCCAGTACTTC
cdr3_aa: CAIRRLEQETQYF

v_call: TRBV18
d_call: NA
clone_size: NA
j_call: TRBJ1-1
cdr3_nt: TGTGCCAGCTCCGGGACACAAAACACTGAAGCTTTCTTT
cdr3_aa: CASSGTQNTEAFF

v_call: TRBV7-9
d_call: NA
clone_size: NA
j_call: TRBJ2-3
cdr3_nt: TGTGCCAGCAGCTTGGATACTAAGACAAAAGATACGCAGTATTTT
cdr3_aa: CASSLDTKTKDTQYF

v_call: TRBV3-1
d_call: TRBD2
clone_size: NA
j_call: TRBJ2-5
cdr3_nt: TGTGCCACCTCACTAGCGGGTCAAGAGACCCAGTACTTC
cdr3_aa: CATSLAGQETQYF

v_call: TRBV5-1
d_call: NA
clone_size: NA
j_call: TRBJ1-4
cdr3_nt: TGCGCCAGCAGCTCGGGGGCCGTTGCTAATGAAAAACTGTTTTTT
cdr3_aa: CASSSGAVANEKLFF

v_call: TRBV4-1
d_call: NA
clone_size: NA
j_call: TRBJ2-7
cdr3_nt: TGCGCCAGCAGCCAAGTGGCGCCAGGGAGGGAGCAGTACTTC
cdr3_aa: CASSQVAPGREQYF

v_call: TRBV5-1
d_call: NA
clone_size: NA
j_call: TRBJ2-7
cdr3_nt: TGCGCCAGCAGCTTGGAGACACGGACCAGGCAGTACTTC
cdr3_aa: CASSLETRTRQYF

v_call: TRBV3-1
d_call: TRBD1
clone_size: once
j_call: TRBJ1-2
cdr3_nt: TGTGCCAGCAGCGTACGTCAGGGGGCAAATGACTACACCTTC
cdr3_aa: CASSVRQGANDYTF

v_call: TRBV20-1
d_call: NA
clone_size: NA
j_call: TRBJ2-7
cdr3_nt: TGCAGCTCTGTGGGAGGTTACTACGAGCAGTACTTC
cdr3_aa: CSSVGGYYEQYF

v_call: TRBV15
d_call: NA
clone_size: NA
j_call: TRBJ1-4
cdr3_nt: TGTGCCACCAGCAGAGACCCGACGTCGGGGAAACTGTTTTTT
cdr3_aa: CATSRDPTSGKLFF